This record covers a single T cell receptor (beta chain). Its antigen remains unidentified. These data belong to a study of shared clonotypes between healthy human individuals. Broader study findings: Represented genetic and exposure-history diversity was restricted by having few donors. Relative to memory subsets, naive subsets generally showed larger estimated richness.

Healthy HIV-negative adults with no recent acute infections or vaccinations were recruited as donors. In the CD4+ fraction, cells were divided into CD45RA+ naive and CD45RA-negative memory subsets. Clones were read by immunoSEQ multiplex PCR, and TCRdb kept only the in-frame ones, dropping some. The sample lists millions of clones; roughly 95% were seen once. The CDR3 loop spans 13 amino acids. Germline assignment: CDR1 SGHNT and CDR2 YYREEE (reference sequence). V was cut by 4 bases and J by 5 bases, with 13 bases left in between. J is TRBJ2-7 and V is TRBV5-4; D is undetermined. The specimen sequenced was naive CD4+ T cells sorted from blood. The subset denotes: CD45RA+ positively selected. The source of this sequence is a man between 18 and 29 years old in good health. DNA of the CDR3: TGTGCCAGCAGCCCGGCTAGTCGGGACGAGCAGTACTTC. This translates into CASSPASRDEQYF.